This entry is about one TCR beta chain. Its antigen is still unknown. TCR beta VDJ and CDR3 profiling used genomic DNA as template. Using its own MiXCR run on the reads, TCRdb lists one record per CDR3 protein. The sample has 150,000 to 200,000 distinct CDR3 sequences, just under 45% seen once; the top ten hold 0.85% to 1.3%. The sample comes from a study of CD8+CD57+ T cells in acquired aplastic anemia. Study-wide context: The average for DNA from sorted CD4+ and CD8+ cells was roughly 3 ug. Healthy donors yielded roughly 9.8 million CD4+ cell reads on average.

The CDR3 is 13 residues long. CDR1 is LNHDA, CDR2 SQIVND, per germline (reference sequence). V dropped 7 bases and J dropped 3 bases, with 13 bases sitting between them. Study results and limitations: Overlap between patients and controls comprised roughly 28 CD8+ CDR3 sequences. Patients and controls were not found to differ significantly in CD8+ Simpson's diversity.

This receptor was obtained from a human donor in good health. What was sequenced was sorted CD4+, CD8+, or CD8+CD57+ T cells (not recorded which) from PBMCs. The chain employs TRBV19 and TRBJ2-7; tentative D call: TRBD2 (6 bases). The CDR3 sequence is CASTDRGGYEQYF. Here the CDR3 DNA reads TGTGCCAGTACTGATCGGGGAGGCTACGAGCAGTACTTC.